These 17 T cell receptor beta chains originate from one sample sequenced in a study of T cells after yellow fever vaccination. Each CDR3 protein gets one entry after TCRdb re-called the 5' RACE reads with MiXCR. The sample shows about 210,000 distinct CDR3 sequences, 3.2% of them seen only once. Sequences were derived from CD4+ T cells sorted from PBMCs, sampled 10 days after the yellow fever booster vaccination. Receptors originate from a man in his late teens or twenties who received the YFV17D yellow fever vaccine.

In its sample, this clonotype was seen many times. V is TRBV7-2 and J is TRBJ1-2; weak D call: TRBD1 (5 bases). Germline assignment: CDR1 SGHTA and CDR2 FQGNSA. V was clipped by 6 bases and J by 4 bases, with 15 bases between them. This CDR3 comprises 14 residues. This CDR3 reads CASSYRDSSYGYTF. Here the CDR3 DNA reads TGTGCCAGCAGTTACCGGGACTCCTCCTATGGCTACACCTTC.

This clonotype was picked up many times. J is TRBJ1-1 and V is TRBV5-1, with 7 positions matching TRBD1. This CDR3 spans 16 amino acids. Germline CDR1 is SGHRS and CDR2 is YFSETQ. The trim removed 4 bases at V and 2 bases at J, leaving 11 bases unmatched. The CDR3 DNA reads TGCGCCAGCAGCGCACAGGGGAGCGGCGACAACACTGAAGCTTTCTTT. It codes for CASSAQGSGDNTEAFF.

The chain employs TRBV20-1 and TRBJ2-1, with TRBD1 matching over 8 bases. The CDR3 length is 15 residues. Germline CDR1 reads DFQATT; CDR2 reads SNEGSKA (reference sequence). The trim removed 1 base at V and 7 bases at J, leaving 9 bases unmatched. The CDR3 nucleotides read TGCAGTGCTAGAGCCCGACAGGGGATGGAGAATGAGCAGTTCTTC. Translating gives CSARARQGMENEQFF.

The genes are TRBV7-9 and TRBJ2-5, with D unclear. Trimming removed 2 bases at V and 0 bases at J, with 7 bases between. CDR3 size: 14 residues. CDR1 is SEHNR and CDR2 is FQNEAQ in the germline V gene (reference sequence). As DNA, the CDR3 is TGTGCCAGCAGCTTATATACAGACCAAGAGACCCAGTACTTC. This translates into CASSLYTDQETQYF.

This clonotype was detected many times. The chain is built from TRBV20-1 and TRBJ1-1; 7 bases match TRBD1. This CDR3 contains 13 residues. Trimming at V came to 8 bases and at J to 5 bases, leaving 11 bases not matched to a gene. Per the germline V gene, CDR1 is DFQATT and CDR2 is SNEGSKA (reference sequence). CDR3 loop: CSWDRSYETEAFF. CDR3 bases: TGCAGTTGGGACAGATCATATGAGACTGAAGCTTTCTTT.

This sequence joins TRBV27 and TRBJ1-6; 7 bases are a match to TRBD1. J gave up 7 bases and V 5 bases, and 11 bases lay outside the gene matches. This CDR3 has 16 amino acids. CDR1 is MNHEY and CDR2 is SMNVEV in the germline V gene (reference sequence). This CDR3 reads CASSPLKGAENSPLHF. The CDR3, as DNA: TGTGCCAGCAGTCCCCTGAAGGGGGCCGAAAATTCACCCCTCCACTTT.

This clonotype was counted many times. The chain employs TRBV29-1 and TRBJ2-1; D is perhaps TRBD1 (7 bases). V gave up 4 bases and J gave up 0 bases, with 13 bases separating them. Per germline, CDR1 SQVTM and CDR2 ANQGSEA. This CDR3 has 15 residues. CDR3 in DNA: TGCAGCGTTGTCCGGCGGGACAGCTCCTACAATGAGCAGTTCTTC. Protein sequence: CSVVRRDSSYNEQFF.

The sample holds a few counts of this clonotype. J is TRBJ2-1 and V is TRBV6-1; 8 bases align to TRBD1. This CDR3 region has 15 residues. Per the germline V gene, CDR1 is MNHNS and CDR2 is SASEGT. V was pared by 5 bases and J by 5 bases, with 8 bases of the junction left unmatched. The CDR3 region is CASSLQGVKNNEQFF. In DNA form, the CDR3 reads TGTGCCAGCAGTCTACAGGGGGTGAAGAACAATGAGCAGTTCTTC.

This clonotype appeared many times. The chain has TRBV15 and TRBJ1-2; no clear D. Germline CDR1 and CDR2: LNHNV and YYDKDF (reference sequence). The germline V and J ends were trimmed by 0 bases and 8 bases, with 7 bases remaining between them. This CDR3 is built from 12 residues. The DNA for the CDR3 is TGTGCCACCAGCAGAGACGGAGGCGGCTACACCTTC. Its protein product is CATSRDGGGYTF.

This clonotype appeared many times. The V gene is TRBV5-1, the J gene TRBJ2-3; perhaps TRBD2 as D (6 bases). The CDR3 is 13 amino acids. The germline CDR1 and CDR2 sequences are SGHRS and YFSETQ. Trimming removed 7 bases from V and 2 bases from J, with 11 bases in between. The CDR3 sequence: CASGGEATDTQYF. In nucleotides, the CDR3 is TGCGCCAGCGGCGGGGAGGCCACAGATACGCAGTATTTT.

Only a few counts were recorded for this clonotype. V is TRBV20-1 and J is TRBJ2-5; TRBD2 is a possible D gene (6 bases). Germline V gene lookup returns CDR1 DFQATT and CDR2 SNEGSKA (reference sequence). The V gene lost 1 base and the J gene lost 5 bases, with 14 bases spanning the gap. This CDR3 contains 14 residues. The CDR3 here is CSARGGQGGETQYF. In DNA, the CDR3 is TGCAGTGCTAGAGGTGGGCAGGGAGGCGAGACCCAGTACTTC.

This clonotype appeared many times. The rearrangement uses TRBV11-2 and TRBJ2-7; 9 nucleotides line up with TRBD1. With V trimmed by 8 bases and J by 4 bases, 3 bases remained unmatched. Germline CDR1 reads SGHAT; CDR2 reads FQNNGV. This CDR3 region has 12 residues. The CDR3 sequence: CASSGQGYEQYF. The CDR3 DNA sequence: TGTGCCAGCTCGGGACAGGGTTACGAGCAGTACTTC.

This clonotype came up many times. This chain connects TRBV7-2 to TRBJ2-2, with unresolved D. This CDR3 comprises 13 residues. Germline-derived CDR1 and CDR2 are SGHTA and FQGNSA. The V end lost 2 bases, the J end lost 6 bases, and 7 bases lay between the germline ends. Here the CDR3 DNA reads TGTGCCAGCAGCTTATCCCCGCCCGGGGAGCTGTTTTTT. Translation gives CASSLSPPGELFF.

This clonotype was seen repeatedly, ten times or more. The chain employs TRBV27 and TRBJ1-6; weak D call: TRBD1 (6 bases). The CDR3 spans 15 residues. Trimming removed 4 bases from V and 9 bases from J, with 16 bases in between. Germline loops: CDR1 MNHEY, CDR2 SMNVEV (reference sequence). CDR3 nucleotide sequence: TGTGCCAGCAGTTCCCCAGGCTCCAGGGGTTCACCCCTCCACTTT. Its translation: CASSSPGSRGSPLHF.

This clonotype was counted ten times or more. The chain has TRBV12-3 or TRBV12-4 and TRBJ2-6; D remains ambiguous. V was clipped by 5 bases and J by 0 bases, with 5 bases between them. CDR3 length: 14 residues. The CDR3: CASSTSSGANVLTF. The DNA of the CDR3 is TGTGCCAGCAGTACGAGCTCTGGGGCCAACGTCCTGACTTTC.

This clonotype was seen ten or more times. The V and J genes are TRBV5-1 and TRBJ1-1, with a possible D match to TRBD1 (6 bases). Germline V gene data show CDR1 as SGHRS and CDR2 as YFSETQ. This CDR3 is 13 amino acids long. V gave up 2 bases and J gave up 4 bases, with 9 bases separating them. CDR3 nucleotides: TGCGCCAGCAGCTTTGGGGGGCGCACTGAAGCTTTCTTT. Encoded protein: CASSFGGRTEAFF.

This clonotype was found many times. The V call is TRBV5-1, the J call TRBJ2-6, with no clear D. The V gene's germline CDR1 is SGHRS and CDR2 YFSETQ. This CDR3 has 15 residues. V lost 4 bases to trimming and J lost 0 bases, with 8 bases between them. CDR3 sequence reads: CASSPPGSGANVLTF. CDR3 DNA: TGCGCCAGCAGCCCCCCTGGCTCTGGGGCCAACGTCCTGACTTTC.